This is a list of T cell receptor beta chains from one sample in a study of a mutant IDH1 vaccine in newly diagnosed glioma. Assay used: immunoSEQ multiplex PCR; TCRdb lists only in-frame clones, some missing. The repertoire has over 30,000 clones, 79% of them found once; the top ten carry about a tenth. Antigen specificity for these receptors is unknown. Here the sequenced sample was PBMCs, taken from a glioma patient whose treatment included an IDH1 peptide vaccine. Every receptor here comes from a woman between 25 and 40 years old with glioma. Some clones in this sample may be carry-over from other donors' samples. Each CDR3 is given with its conserved first and last residue. The order of the fields is J gene, CDR3 length, V gene, clone size, D gene, CDR3 protein, CDR3 DNA. The D gene is left open where the match is weak. Size tells how often a clone was seen (once, few, many) or the class of an expanded clone, and some rows leave it out.

>TRBJ1-1|14|TRBV7-9|few|NA
CASSLDSGRTEAFF
TGTGCCAGCAGCTTGGACTCAGGTCGGACTGAAGCTTTCTTT
>TRBJ2-1|13|TRBV7-2|NA|TRBD2
CASSFRGGDEQFF
TGTGCCAGCAGCTTCCGGGGGGGAGATGAGCAGTTCTTC
>TRBJ2-1|15|TRBV6-1|NA|TRBD2
CASVLTSGGYNEQFF
TGTGCCAGCGTACTGACTAGCGGGGGGTACAATGAGCAGTTCTTC
>TRBJ2-1|15|TRBV4-1|NA|TRBD2
CASSQGREGPNEQFF
TGCGCCAGCAGCCAAGGAAGGGAGGGCCCCAATGAGCAGTTCTTC
>TRBJ2-3|12|TRBV29-1|NA|TRBD2
CSAGGETDTQYF
TGCAGCGCCGGGGGGGAAACAGATACGCAGTATTTT
>TRBJ2-7|14|TRBV7-8|NA|TRBD1
CASSLGTGAYEQYF
TGTGCCAGCAGCTTAGGGACAGGGGCCTACGAGCAGTACTTC
>TRBJ2-7|11|TRBV11-2|NA|NA
CASSTSYEQYF
TGTGCCAGCAGCACCTCCTACGAGCAGTACTTC
>TRBJ2-7|14|TRBV6-1|NA|NA
CAAHHPDIPYEQYF
TGTGCCGCCCATCATCCCGACATTCCCTACGAGCAGTACTTC
>TRBJ1-2|17|TRBV5-6|NA|TRBD1
CASSLASGGGQGYGYTF
TGTGCCAGCAGCTTGGCATCTGGAGGGGGACAGGGGTATGGCTACACCTTC
>TRBJ1-5|17|TRBV4-1|few|TRBD1
CASSHRAGTGGNQPQHF
TGCGCCAGCAGCCACAGAGCCGGGACAGGGGGCAATCAGCCCCAGCATTTT
>TRBJ2-3|16|TRBV6-4|NA|NA
CASSLYSGPSTDTQYF
TGTGCCAGCAGTCTATACAGCGGGCCGAGCACAGATACGCAGTATTTT
>TRBJ2-7|14|TRBV13|once|NA
CASSLYGAYYEQYF
TGTGCCAGCAGCTTATATGGGGCCTACTACGAGCAGTACTTC
>TRBJ2-7|17|TRBV4-2|NA|TRBD2
CASSPPAGEVGSYEQYF
TGTGCCAGCAGCCCCCCAGCGGGAGAAGTAGGCTCCTACGAGCAGTACTTC
>TRBJ2-1|14|TRBV5-6|NA|NA
CASSLGSSYNEQFF
TGTGCCAGCAGCTTAGGGAGCTCCTACAATGAGCAGTTCTTC
>TRBJ1-5|15|TRBV6-1|NA|NA
CASSETLLGYQPQHF
TGTGCCAGCAGTGAAACCCTGTTGGGGTATCAGCCCCAGCATTTT
>TRBJ2-1|12|TRBV29-1|NA|TRBD2
CSVQSGSDEQFF
TGCAGCGTTCAAAGCGGGAGCGATGAGCAGTTCTTC
>TRBJ2-7|13|TRBV2|NA|TRBD2
CASSVKRENEQYF
TGTGCCAGCAGTGTCAAGCGGGAGAACGAGCAGTACTTC
>TRBJ2-2|14|TRBV19|NA|NA
CASSIWGMAGELFF
TGTGCCAGTAGTATCTGGGGAATGGCCGGGGAGCTGTTTTTT
>TRBJ1-1|13|TRBV27|once|TRBD1
CASSLQGGTEAFF
TGTGCCAGCAGTTTACAGGGGGGTACTGAAGCTTTCTTT
>TRBJ1-3|16|TRBV7-9|NA|NA
CASSRLRGYSGNTIYF
TGTGCCAGCAGTCGCCTCCGGGGTTATTCTGGAAACACCATATATTTT
>TRBJ2-2|14|TRBV7-9|NA|NA
CASSWESNTGELFF
TGTGCCAGCAGCTGGGAGTCGAACACCGGGGAGCTGTTTTTT
>TRBJ2-7|12|TRBV5-4|NA|NA
CASSLKSNEQYF
TGTGCCAGCAGCTTAAAATCTAACGAGCAGTACTTC
>TRBJ1-2|17|TRBV19|once|TRBD1
CASSTRSGTGGDYGYTF
TGTGCCAGTAGTACCCGATCGGGGACAGGGGGCGACTATGGCTACACCTTC
>TRBJ1-5|14|TRBV9|NA|NA
CASSVDASNQPQHF
TGTGCCAGCAGCGTAGACGCTAGCAATCAGCCCCAGCATTTT
>TRBJ1-4|13|TRBV29-1|medium-sized|NA
CSAYREENEKLFF
TGCAGCGCCTACAGGGAGGAGAATGAAAAACTGTTTTTT
>TRBJ1-5|14|TRBV5-8|NA|NA
CASTGWGLNQPQHF
TGTGCCAGCACCGGATGGGGGTTGAATCAGCCCCAGCATTTT
>TRBJ2-6|14|TRBV19|few|NA
CASTSKEGANVLTF
TGTGCCAGTACCTCTAAAGAAGGGGCCAACGTCCTGACTTTC
>TRBJ1-1|15|TRBV6-5|NA|NA
CASQLLPGPNTEAFF
TGTGCCAGCCAGTTACTTCCAGGGCCGAACACTGAAGCTTTCTTT
>TRBJ1-1|13|TRBV11-2|NA|NA
CASFLKLGTEAFF
TGTGCCAGCTTTTTAAAACTGGGGACTGAAGCTTTCTTT
>TRBJ2-3|16|TRBV15|NA|NA
CATSRDLSVNTDTQYF
TGTGCCACCAGCAGAGACCTGAGCGTAAACACAGATACGCAGTATTTT
>TRBJ2-1|15|TRBV10-2|NA|NA
CASSADGSASRRQFF
TGCGCCAGCAGTGCTGACGGGAGTGCGTCTAGGCGGCAGTTCTTC
>TRBJ2-7|13|TRBV6-5|NA|NA
CASSQGSSYEQYF
TGTGCCAGCAGCCAAGGAAGCTCCTACGAGCAGTACTTC
>TRBJ2-7|14|TRBV6-1|once|TRBD1
CASSVTSRGREQYF
TGTGCCAGCAGTGTCACTTCCAGGGGGCGCGAGCAGTACTTC
>TRBJ2-1|15|TRBV6-1|NA|NA
CASSVRDLGYNEQFF
TGTGCCAGCAGTGTCCGGGACCTCGGTTACAATGAGCAGTTCTTC
>TRBJ1-2|12|TRBV30|NA|TRBD1
CAWSPGQYGYTF
TGTGCCTGGAGTCCGGGACAGTATGGCTACACCTTC
>TRBJ1-2|13|TRBV30|NA|NA
CAWSRTLYYGYTF
TGTGCCTGGAGCCGGACACTTTACTATGGCTACACCTTC
>TRBJ2-1|13|TRBV30|once|NA
CAWAVGTHNEQFF
TGTGCCTGGGCGGTGGGGACTCACAATGAGCAGTTCTTC
>TRBJ2-3|14|TRBV29-1|NA|NA
CSVEDRGGTDTQYF
TGCAGCGTTGAAGACAGGGGAGGCACAGATACGCAGTATTTT
>TRBJ1-1|13|TRBV7-9|NA|NA
CASSLRVDTEAFF
TGTGCCAGCAGCTTAAGGGTGGACACTGAAGCTTTCTTT
>TRBJ1-2|14|TRBV5-4|NA|TRBD1
CASSQDRGTYGYTF
TGTGCCAGCAGCCAAGACAGGGGAACATATGGCTACACCTTC
>TRBJ1-2|14|TRBV11-2|NA|NA
CASSPTVTNYGYTF
TGTGCCAGCAGCCCGACAGTGACTAACTATGGCTACACCTTC
>TRBJ2-7|19|TRBV19|NA|TRBD2
CASSRASGSASPLDYEQYF
TGTGCCAGTAGTAGGGCTAGCGGAAGTGCCTCTCCCCTGGACTACGAGCAGTACTTC
>TRBJ1-1|13|TRBV30|NA|NA
CAWSPALNTEAFF
TGTGCCTGGAGCCCGGCCCTGAACACTGAAGCTTTCTTT
>TRBJ2-5|15|TRBV11-2|NA|NA
CASSSPGESGETQYF
TGTGCCAGCAGCTCCCCAGGGGAGTCGGGAGAGACCCAGTACTTC
>TRBJ2-2|16|TRBV7-6|few|NA
CASSFSPSLNTGELFF
TGTGCCAGCAGCTTTTCCCCCTCCTTGAACACCGGGGAGCTGTTTTTT
>TRBJ2-2|16|TRBV29-1|NA|TRBD2
CSVVGGAGAGTGELFF
TGCAGCGTTGTCGGGGGGGCGGGGGCCGGCACCGGGGAGCTGTTTTTT
>TRBJ2-1|15|TRBV10-2|once|TRBD2
CASSEGLAGHNEQFF
TGCGCCAGCAGTGAAGGACTAGCGGGGCACAATGAGCAGTTCTTC
>TRBJ2-7|13|TRBV7-6|NA|NA
CASSLGTRGEQYF
TGTGCCAGCAGTCTCGGGACTCGGGGAGAGCAGTACTTC
>TRBJ2-4|12|TRBV10-3|NA|NA
CAISEFRDSYYF
TGTGCCATCAGTGAGTTCCGGGACTCTTATTACTTC
>TRBJ2-7|11|TRBV29-1|NA|NA
CSVGQDYEQYF
TGCAGCGTTGGACAGGACTACGAGCAGTACTTC
>TRBJ2-1|15|TRBV19|NA|TRBD2
CASSITSGSRGEQFF
TGTGCCAGTAGTATCACTAGCGGGAGCAGGGGTGAGCAGTTCTTC
>TRBJ2-7|15|TRBV18|NA|NA
CASSPGATSSYEQYF
TGTGCCAGCTCACCAGGGGCGACAAGCTCCTACGAGCAGTACTTC
>TRBJ1-1|17|TRBV7-9|once|NA
CASSPGPLVRSNTEAFF
TGTGCCAGCAGCCCTGGGCCCTTAGTGCGGTCGAACACTGAAGCTTTCTTT